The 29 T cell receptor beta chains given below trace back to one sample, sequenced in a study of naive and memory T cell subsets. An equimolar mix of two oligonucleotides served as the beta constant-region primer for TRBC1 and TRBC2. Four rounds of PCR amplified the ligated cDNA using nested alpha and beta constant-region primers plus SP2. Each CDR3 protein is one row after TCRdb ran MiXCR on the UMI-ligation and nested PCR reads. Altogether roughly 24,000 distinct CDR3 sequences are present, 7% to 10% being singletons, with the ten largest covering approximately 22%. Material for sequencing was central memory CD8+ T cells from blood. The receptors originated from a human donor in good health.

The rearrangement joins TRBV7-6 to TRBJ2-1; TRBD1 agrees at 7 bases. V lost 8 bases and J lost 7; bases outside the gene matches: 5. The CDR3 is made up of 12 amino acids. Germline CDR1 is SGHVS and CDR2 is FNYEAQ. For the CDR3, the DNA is TGTGCCAGCGGCCAGGGGGTTAATGAGCAGTTCTTC. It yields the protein CASGQGVNEQFF.

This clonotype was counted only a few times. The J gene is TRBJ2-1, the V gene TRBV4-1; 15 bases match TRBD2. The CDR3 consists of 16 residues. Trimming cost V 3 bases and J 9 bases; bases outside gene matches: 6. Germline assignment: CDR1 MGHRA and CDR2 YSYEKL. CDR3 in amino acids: CASSHAGLAGGGEQFF. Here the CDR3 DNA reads TGCGCCAGCAGCCACGCCGGACTAGCGGGAGGGGGTGAGCAGTTCTTC.

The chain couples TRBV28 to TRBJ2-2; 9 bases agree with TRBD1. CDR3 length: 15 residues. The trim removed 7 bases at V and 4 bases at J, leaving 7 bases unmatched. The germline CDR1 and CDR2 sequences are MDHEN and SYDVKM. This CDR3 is CASKHLTGGTGELFF. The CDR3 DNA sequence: TGTGCCAGCAAGCATTTGACAGGGGGCACCGGGGAGCTGTTTTTT. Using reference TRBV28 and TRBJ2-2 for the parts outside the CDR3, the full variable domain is DVKVTQSSRYLVKRTGEKVFLECVQDMDHENMFWYRQDPGLGLRLIYFSYDVKMKEKGDIPEGYSVSREKKERFSLILESASTNQTSMYLCASKHLTGGTGELFFGEGSRLTVL.

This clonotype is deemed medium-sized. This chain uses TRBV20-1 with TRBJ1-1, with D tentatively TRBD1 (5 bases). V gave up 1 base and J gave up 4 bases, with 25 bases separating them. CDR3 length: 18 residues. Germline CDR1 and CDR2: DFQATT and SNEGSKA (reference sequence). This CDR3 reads CSARVKGPDVHSRTEAFF. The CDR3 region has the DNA TGCAGTGCTAGAGTAAAGGGGCCGGACGTGCACTCACGCACTGAAGCTTTCTTT.

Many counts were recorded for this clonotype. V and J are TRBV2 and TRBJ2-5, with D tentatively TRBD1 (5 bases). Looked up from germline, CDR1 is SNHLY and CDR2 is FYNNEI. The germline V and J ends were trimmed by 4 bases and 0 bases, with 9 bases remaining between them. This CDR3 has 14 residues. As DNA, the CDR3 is TGTGCCAGCAGTGTGACAGCCGACCAAGAGACCCAGTACTTC. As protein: CASSVTADQETQYF.

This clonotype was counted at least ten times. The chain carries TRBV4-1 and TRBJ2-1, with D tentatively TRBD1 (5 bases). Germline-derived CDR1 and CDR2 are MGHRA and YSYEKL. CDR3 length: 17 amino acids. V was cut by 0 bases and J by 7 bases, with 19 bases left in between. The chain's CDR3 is CASSQDQGAHPLNEQFF. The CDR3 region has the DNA TGCGCCAGCAGCCAAGATCAAGGGGCTCATCCTTTAAATGAGCAGTTCTTC.

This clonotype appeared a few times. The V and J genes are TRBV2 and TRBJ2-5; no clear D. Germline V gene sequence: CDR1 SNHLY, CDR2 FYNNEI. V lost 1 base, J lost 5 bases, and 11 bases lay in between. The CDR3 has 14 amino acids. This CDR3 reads CASSEEVLGETQYF. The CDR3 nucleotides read TGTGCCAGCAGTGAAGAAGTGCTAGGCGAGACCCAGTACTTC.

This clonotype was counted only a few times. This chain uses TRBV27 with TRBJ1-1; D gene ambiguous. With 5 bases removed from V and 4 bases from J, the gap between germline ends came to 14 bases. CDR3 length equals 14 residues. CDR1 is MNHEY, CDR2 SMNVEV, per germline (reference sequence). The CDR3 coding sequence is TGTGCCAGCAGTGCCCGGCCGGTCGGCACTGAAGCTTTCTTT. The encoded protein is CASSARPVGTEAFF.

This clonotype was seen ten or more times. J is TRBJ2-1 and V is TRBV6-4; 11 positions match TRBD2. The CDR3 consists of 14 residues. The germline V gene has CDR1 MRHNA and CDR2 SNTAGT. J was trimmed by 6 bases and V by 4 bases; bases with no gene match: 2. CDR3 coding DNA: TGTGCCAGCAGTGTAGCGGGAGGGGCCAATGAGCAGTTCTTC. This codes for CASSVAGGANEQFF.

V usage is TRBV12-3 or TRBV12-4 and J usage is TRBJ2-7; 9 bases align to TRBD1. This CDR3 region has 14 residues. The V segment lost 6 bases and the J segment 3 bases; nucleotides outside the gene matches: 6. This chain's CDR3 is CASSLGTGIYEQYF. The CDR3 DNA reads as TGTGCCAGCAGCCTCGGGACAGGGATCTACGAGCAGTACTTC.

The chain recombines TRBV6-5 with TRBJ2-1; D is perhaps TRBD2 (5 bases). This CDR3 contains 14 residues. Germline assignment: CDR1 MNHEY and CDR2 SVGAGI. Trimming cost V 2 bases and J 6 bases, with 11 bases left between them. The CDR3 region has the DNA TGTGCCAGCAGTTACGGGCAGGAGGCCAATGAGCAGTTCTTC. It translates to CASSYGQEANEQFF.

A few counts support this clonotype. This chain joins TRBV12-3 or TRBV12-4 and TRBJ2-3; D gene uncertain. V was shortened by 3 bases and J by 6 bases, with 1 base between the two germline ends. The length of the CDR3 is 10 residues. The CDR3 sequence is CASSLDTQYF. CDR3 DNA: TGTGCCAGCAGTTTGGATACGCAGTATTTT.

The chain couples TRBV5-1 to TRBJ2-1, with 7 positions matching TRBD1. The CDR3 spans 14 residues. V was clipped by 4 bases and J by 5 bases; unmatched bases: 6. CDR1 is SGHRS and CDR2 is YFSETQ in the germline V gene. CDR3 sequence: CASSIRDSNNEQFF. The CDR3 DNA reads TGCGCCAGCAGCATCCGGGACAGCAACAATGAGCAGTTCTTC.

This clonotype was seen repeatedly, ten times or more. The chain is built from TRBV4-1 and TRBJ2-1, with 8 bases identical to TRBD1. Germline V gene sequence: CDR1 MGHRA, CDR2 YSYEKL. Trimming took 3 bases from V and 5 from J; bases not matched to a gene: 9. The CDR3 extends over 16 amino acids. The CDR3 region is CASSHDRTGRDNEQFF. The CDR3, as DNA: TGCGCCAGCAGCCACGATCGGACAGGGCGCGACAATGAGCAGTTCTTC.

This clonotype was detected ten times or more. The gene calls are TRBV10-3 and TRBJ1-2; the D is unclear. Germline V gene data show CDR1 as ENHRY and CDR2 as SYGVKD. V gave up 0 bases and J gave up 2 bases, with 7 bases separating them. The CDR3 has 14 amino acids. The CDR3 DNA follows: TGTGCCATCAGTGAGTCTGGCAGGAACTATGGCTACACCTTC. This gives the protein CAISESGRNYGYTF.

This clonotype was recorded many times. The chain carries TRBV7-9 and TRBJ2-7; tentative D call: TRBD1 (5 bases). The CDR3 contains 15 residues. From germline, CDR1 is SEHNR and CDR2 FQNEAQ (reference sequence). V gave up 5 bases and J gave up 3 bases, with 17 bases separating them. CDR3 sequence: CASSARQGQFYEQYF. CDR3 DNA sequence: TGTGCCAGCAGCGCCAGGCAGGGTCAATTCTACGAGCAGTACTTC.

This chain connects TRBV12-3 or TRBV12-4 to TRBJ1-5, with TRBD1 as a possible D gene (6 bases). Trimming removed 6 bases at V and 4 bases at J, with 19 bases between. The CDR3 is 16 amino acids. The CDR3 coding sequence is TGTGCCAGCAGAATTGTATCCTGGCAGGGGAATCAGCCCCAGCATTTT. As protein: CASRIVSWQGNQPQHF.

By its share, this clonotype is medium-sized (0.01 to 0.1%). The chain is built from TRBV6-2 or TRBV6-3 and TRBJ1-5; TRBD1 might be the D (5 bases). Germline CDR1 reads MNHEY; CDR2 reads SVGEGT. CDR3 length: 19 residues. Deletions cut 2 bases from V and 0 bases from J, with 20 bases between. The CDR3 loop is CASSYDADTGAYSNQPQHF. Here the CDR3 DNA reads TGTGCCAGCAGTTACGACGCAGACACAGGCGCGTATAGCAATCAGCCCCAGCATTTT.

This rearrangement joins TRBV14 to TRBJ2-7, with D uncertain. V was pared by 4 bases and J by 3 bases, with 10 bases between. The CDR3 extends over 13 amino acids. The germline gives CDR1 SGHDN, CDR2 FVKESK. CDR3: CASSPWLGYEQYF. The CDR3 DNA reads TGTGCCAGCAGCCCTTGGTTAGGCTACGAGCAGTACTTC.

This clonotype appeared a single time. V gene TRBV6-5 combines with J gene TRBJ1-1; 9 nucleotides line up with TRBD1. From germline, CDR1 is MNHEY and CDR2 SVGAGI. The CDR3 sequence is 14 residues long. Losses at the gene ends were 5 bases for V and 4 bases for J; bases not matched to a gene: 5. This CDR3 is CASSAGQGLTEAFF. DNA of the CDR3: TGTGCCAGCAGTGCTGGACAGGGGCTCACTGAAGCTTTCTTT.

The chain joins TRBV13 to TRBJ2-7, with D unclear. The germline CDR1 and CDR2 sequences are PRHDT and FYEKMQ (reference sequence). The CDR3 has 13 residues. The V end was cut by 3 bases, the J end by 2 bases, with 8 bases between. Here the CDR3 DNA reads TGTGCCAGCAGCTTGGGCAGAACCTACGAGCAGTACTTC. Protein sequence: CASSLGRTYEQYF.

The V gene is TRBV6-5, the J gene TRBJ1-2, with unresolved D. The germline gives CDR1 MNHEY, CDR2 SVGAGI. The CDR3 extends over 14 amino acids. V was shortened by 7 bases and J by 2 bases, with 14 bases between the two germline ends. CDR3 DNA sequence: TGTGCCAGCACCTCGGGTGGCCTCAACTATGGCTACACCTTC. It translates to CASTSGGLNYGYTF.

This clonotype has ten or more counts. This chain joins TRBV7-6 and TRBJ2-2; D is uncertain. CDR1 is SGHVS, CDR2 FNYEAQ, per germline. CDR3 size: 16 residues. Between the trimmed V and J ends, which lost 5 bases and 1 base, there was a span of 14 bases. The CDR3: CASSRPRGENTGELFF. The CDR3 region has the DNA TGTGCCAGCAGCCGCCCTCGCGGAGAGAACACCGGGGAGCTGTTTTTT.

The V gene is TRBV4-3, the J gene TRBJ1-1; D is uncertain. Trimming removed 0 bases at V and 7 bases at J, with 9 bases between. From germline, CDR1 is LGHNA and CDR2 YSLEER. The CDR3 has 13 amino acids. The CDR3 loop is CASSQDLGVEAFF. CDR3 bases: TGCGCCAGCAGCCAAGATCTGGGAGTTGAAGCTTTCTTT.

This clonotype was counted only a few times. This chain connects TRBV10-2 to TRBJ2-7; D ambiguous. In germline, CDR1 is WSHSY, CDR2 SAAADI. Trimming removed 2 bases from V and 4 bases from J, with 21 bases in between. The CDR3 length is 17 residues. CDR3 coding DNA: TGCGCCAGCAGTGAGCCCTATGTTGGGATAGAAGTTTACGAGCAGTACTTC. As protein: CASSEPYVGIEVYEQYF.

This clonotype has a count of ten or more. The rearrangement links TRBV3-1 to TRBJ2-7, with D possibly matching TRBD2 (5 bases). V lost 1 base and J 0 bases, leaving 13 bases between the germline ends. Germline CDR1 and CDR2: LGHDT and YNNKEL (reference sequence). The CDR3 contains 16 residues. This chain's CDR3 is CASSQAAASSSYEQYF. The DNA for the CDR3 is TGTGCCAGCAGCCAAGCAGCGGCCTCGAGCTCCTACGAGCAGTACTTC.

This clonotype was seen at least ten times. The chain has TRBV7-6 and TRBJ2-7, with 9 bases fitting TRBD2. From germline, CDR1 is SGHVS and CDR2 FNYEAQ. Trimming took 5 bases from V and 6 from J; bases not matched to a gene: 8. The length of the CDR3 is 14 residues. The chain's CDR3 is CASSVLTSGSEQYF. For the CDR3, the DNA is TGTGCCAGCAGCGTATTGACTAGCGGAAGCGAGCAGTACTTC. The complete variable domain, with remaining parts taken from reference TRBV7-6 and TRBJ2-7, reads GAGVSQSPRYKVTKRGQDVALRCDPISGHVSLYWYRQALGQGPEFLTYFNYEAQQDKSGLPNDRFSAERPEGSISTLTIQRTEQRDSAMYRCASSVLTSGSEQYFGPGTRLTVT.

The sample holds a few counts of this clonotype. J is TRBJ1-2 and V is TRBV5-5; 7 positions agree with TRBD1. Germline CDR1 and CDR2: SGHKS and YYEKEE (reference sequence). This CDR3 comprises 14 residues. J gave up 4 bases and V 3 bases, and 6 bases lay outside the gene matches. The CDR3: CASSSRDSLYGYTF. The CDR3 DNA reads TGTGCCAGCAGCTCCCGGGACAGCCTCTATGGCTACACCTTC. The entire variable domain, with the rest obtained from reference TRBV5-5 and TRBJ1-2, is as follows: DAGVTQSPTHLIKTRGQQVTLRCSPISGHKSVSWYQQVLGQGPQFIFQYYEKEERGRGNFPDRFSARQFPNYSSELNVNALLLGDSALYLCASSSRDSLYGYTFGSGTRLTVV.

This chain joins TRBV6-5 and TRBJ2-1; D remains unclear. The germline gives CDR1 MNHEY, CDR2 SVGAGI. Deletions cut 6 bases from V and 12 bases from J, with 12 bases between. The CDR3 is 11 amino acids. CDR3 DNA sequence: TGTGCCAGCAGGGGCCCTTGGGGGCAGTTCTTC. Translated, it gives CASRGPWGQFF.